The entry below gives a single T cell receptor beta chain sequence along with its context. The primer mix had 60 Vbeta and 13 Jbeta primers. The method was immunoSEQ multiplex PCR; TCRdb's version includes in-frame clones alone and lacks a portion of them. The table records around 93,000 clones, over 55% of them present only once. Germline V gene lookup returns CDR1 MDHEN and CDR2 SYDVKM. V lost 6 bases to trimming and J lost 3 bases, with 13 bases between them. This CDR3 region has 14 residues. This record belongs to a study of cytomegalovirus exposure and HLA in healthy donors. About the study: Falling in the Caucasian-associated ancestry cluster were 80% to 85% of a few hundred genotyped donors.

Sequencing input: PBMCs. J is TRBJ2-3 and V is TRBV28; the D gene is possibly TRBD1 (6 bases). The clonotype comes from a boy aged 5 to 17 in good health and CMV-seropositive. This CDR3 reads CASRTGLETDTQYF. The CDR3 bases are TGTGCCAGCAGGACAGGATTAGAAACAGATACGCAGTATTTT.